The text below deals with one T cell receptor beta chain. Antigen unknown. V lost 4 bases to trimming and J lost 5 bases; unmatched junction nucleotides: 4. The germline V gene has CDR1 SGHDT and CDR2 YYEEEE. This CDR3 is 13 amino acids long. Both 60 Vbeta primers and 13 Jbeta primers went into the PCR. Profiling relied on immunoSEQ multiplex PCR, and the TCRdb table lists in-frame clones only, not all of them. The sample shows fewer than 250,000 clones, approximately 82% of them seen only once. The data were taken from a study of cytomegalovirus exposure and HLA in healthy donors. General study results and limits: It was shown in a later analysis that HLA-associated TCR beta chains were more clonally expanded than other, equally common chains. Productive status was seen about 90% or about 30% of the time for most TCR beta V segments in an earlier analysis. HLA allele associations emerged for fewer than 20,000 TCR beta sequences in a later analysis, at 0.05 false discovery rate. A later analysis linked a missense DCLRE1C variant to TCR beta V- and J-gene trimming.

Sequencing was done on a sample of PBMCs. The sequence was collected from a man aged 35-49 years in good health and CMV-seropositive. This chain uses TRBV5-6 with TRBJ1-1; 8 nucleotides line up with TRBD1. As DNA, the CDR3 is TGTGCCAGCAGCGGAGACAGGGGTACTGAAGCTTTCTTT. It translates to CASSGDRGTEAFF.